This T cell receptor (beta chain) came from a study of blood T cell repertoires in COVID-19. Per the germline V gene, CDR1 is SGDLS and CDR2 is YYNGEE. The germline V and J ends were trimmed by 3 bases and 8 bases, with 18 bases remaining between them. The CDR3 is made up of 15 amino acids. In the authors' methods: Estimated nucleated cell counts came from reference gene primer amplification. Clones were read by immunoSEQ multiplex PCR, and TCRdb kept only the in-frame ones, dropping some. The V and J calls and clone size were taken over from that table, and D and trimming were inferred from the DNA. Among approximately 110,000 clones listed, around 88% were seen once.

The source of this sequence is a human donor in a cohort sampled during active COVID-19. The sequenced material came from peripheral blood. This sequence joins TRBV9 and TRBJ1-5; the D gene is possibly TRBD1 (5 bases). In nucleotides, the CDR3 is TGTGCCAGCAGCGGAGGGGTATCTCGGGGGGAGCCCCAGCATTTT. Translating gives CASSGGVSRGEPQHF.